The entry that follows covers one T cell receptor beta chain sequence. These data belong to a study of shared clonotypes between healthy human individuals. CDR1 is ENHRY and CDR2 is SYGVKD in the germline V gene. The germline V and J ends were trimmed by 6 bases and 0 bases, with 11 bases remaining between them. The CDR3 length is 15 residues. Each subset's genomic DNA was shared equally among a number of immunoSEQ plates. Clones were read by immunoSEQ multiplex PCR, and TCRdb kept only the in-frame ones, dropping some. The sample shows about 1.5 million clones, roughly 96% of them seen only once. Nashville, Tennessee was home to all donors, each a Caucasian adult.

The chain combines TRBV10-3 with TRBJ2-2, with D tentatively TRBD1 (6 bases). The specimen sequenced was naive CD4+ T cells sorted from blood. Noted subset: CD45RA+ positively selected. The receptor comes from a man younger than 45 in good health. The CDR3 region is CAIRQGLSNTGELFF. For the CDR3, the DNA is TGTGCCATCAGACAGGGCCTTTCGAACACCGGGGAGCTGTTTTTT.